The 30 T cell receptor beta chains reported below all come from one sample, sequenced in a study of immune evolution from preneoplasia to lung adenocarcinoma. Clones were read by immunoSEQ multiplex PCR, and TCRdb kept only the in-frame ones, dropping some. Counted here are several thousand clones, about 80% occurring once; the ten biggest clones make up 2% to 2.5%. Sequencing was done on a sample of FFPE invasive lung adenocarcinoma tissue. The receptors shown here come from a person aged 50 to 70 with lung adenocarcinoma.

The J gene is TRBJ1-5, the V gene TRBV14; D gene uncertain. The length of the CDR3 is 15 residues. The V end was cut by 4 bases, the J end by 4 bases, with 14 bases between. Germline V gene lookup returns CDR1 SGHDN and CDR2 FVKESK. Here the CDR3 reads CASSLFGVRNQPQHF. DNA for the CDR3: TGTGCCAGCAGCCTATTCGGGGTACGGAATCAGCCCCAGCATTTT.

This chain uses TRBV5-4 with TRBJ2-2; D is unclear. Germline values: CDR1 SGHNT, CDR2 YYREEE (reference sequence). The CDR3 has 15 amino acids. Trimming took off 0 bases at V and 6 bases at J, with 12 bases between the two ends. CDR3 sequence (DNA): TGTGCCAGCAGCTTGGTTGGCATAGAAGCCGGGGAGCTGTTTTTT. Protein: CASSLVGIEAGELFF.

This chain connects TRBV6-5 to TRBJ1-2; TRBD1 might be the D (5 bases). Germline lookup yields CDR1 MNHEY and CDR2 SVGAGI. The CDR3 covers 12 residues. V was clipped by 4 bases and J by 8 bases, with 11 bases between them. The CDR3 here is CASSSGIGGYTF. The CDR3 DNA is TGTGCCAGCAGTTCAGGGATCGGGGGCTACACCTTC.

Concerning this clone itself: The junction differs from germline at one of its ends, possibly a read error. V usage is TRBV29-1 and J usage is TRBJ1-2, with D maybe TRBD1 (5 bases). Germline CDR1 and CDR2: SQVTM and ANQGSEA. This CDR3 has 10 amino acids. The CDR3 coding sequence is TGCAGCGTTGAAACCGGGACGGTGCTCTTC. Translated: CSVETGTVLF.

This clone was seen just once. The chain uses TRBV11-3 and TRBJ2-7; no definite D call. This CDR3 is 19 amino acids long. The V gene's germline CDR1 is SGHNT and CDR2 YENEEA. The V and J ends lost 7 bases and 0 bases respectively, with 28 bases between them. This CDR3 reads CASTPPPLPYRPSSYEQYF. Here the CDR3 DNA reads TGTGCCAGCACCCCGCCTCCGCTACCGTACAGACCAAGCTCCTACGAGCAGTACTTC.

This rearrangement joins TRBV7-6 to TRBJ2-2, with D perhaps TRBD1 (6 bases). CDR3 length: 18 residues. V lost 5 bases and J 0 bases, leaving 19 bases between the germline ends. Germline values: CDR1 SGHVS, CDR2 FNYEAQ. CDR3 bases: TGTGCCAGCAGCCCGAGAGCCGGGACAAACGCGAACACCGGGGAGCTGTTTTTT. This gives the protein CASSPRAGTNANTGELFF.

This clone was seen a single time. The V and J genes are TRBV9 and TRBJ2-7, with 9 bases fitting TRBD1. The CDR3 contains 15 residues. With V trimmed by 4 bases and J by 2 bases, 7 bases remained unmatched. From germline, CDR1 is SGDLS and CDR2 YYNGEE. The CDR3 spells CASSPSGTGTYEQYF. CDR3 nucleotide sequence: TGTGCCAGCAGCCCCTCCGGGACAGGGACCTACGAGCAGTACTTC.

The CDR3 coding sequence is TGCGCCAGCAGCCAAGAAGGTGGGTCCATCGGGGAGCTGTTTTTT. It codes for CASSQEGGSIGELFF. The chain is built from TRBV4-1 and TRBJ2-2; D remains unclear. CDR1 is MGHRA and CDR2 is YSYEKL in the germline V gene. The V gene lost 0 bases and the J gene lost 7 bases, with 12 bases spanning the gap. The CDR3 spans 15 residues.

CDR3 sequence reads: CASSSVGRGRGEQYF. CDR3 coding DNA: TGTGCCAGCAGTAGTGTCGGCAGGGGTCGGGGCGAGCAGTACTTC. V and J are TRBV6-1 and TRBJ2-7, with D possibly matching TRBD1 (6 bases). With 5 bases removed from V and 6 bases from J, the gap between germline ends came to 20 bases. CDR3 length: 15 residues. CDR1 and CDR2 (germline): MNHNS, SASEGT.

This CDR3 is CASSLTYRIANTGELFF. In nucleotides, the CDR3 is TGTGCCAGCAGTCTCACGTACAGAATCGCGAACACCGGGGAGCTGTTTTTT. The chain joins TRBV27 to TRBJ2-2; no clear D. Germline loops: CDR1 MNHEY, CDR2 SMNVEV (reference sequence). The CDR3 has 17 amino acids. Trimming removed 5 bases from V and 0 bases from J, with 16 bases in between.

This chain connects TRBV5-4 to TRBJ1-1; maybe TRBD1 (5 bases). Trimming pared 3 bases from V and 6 bases from J, leaving 21 bases between. CDR3 length: 16 residues. CDR1 SGHNT and CDR2 YYREEE come from the germline V gene (reference sequence). DNA for the CDR3: TGTGCCAGCAGCTCGGGGACGAAGGGGCGTAGATCTGAAGCTTTCTTT. Translating it yields CASSSGTKGRRSEAFF.

The chain combines TRBV27 with TRBJ1-4; 8 bases agree with TRBD1. V lost 6 bases, J lost 3 bases, and 0 bases stayed unmatched. This CDR3 is 13 amino acids long. Looked up from germline, CDR1 is MNHEY and CDR2 is SMNVEV (reference sequence). DNA of the CDR3: TGTGCCAGCAGGACAGGGGCTAATGAAAAACTGTTTTTT. Encoded protein: CASRTGANEKLFF.

CDR3 sequence: CASGLNTDTQYF. The CDR3, as DNA: TGTGCCAGCGGACTTAACACAGATACGCAGTATTTT. The J gene is TRBJ2-3, the V gene TRBV28, with D possibly being TRBD2 (5 bases). CDR1 is MDHEN and CDR2 is SYDVKM in the germline V gene. Trimming took 8 bases from V and 2 from J, leaving 8 bases between them. The CDR3 is 12 residues long.

CDR3 protein: CASTSNYGYTF. The CDR3 DNA reads as TGTGCCAGCACCTCTAACTATGGCTACACCTTC. This chain uses TRBV2 with TRBJ1-2; no reliable D call. The CDR3 contains 11 residues. V was clipped by 7 bases and J by 0 bases, with 3 bases between them. In germline, CDR1 is SNHLY, CDR2 FYNNEI.

The chain links TRBV7-8 to TRBJ2-5, with a tentative D call TRBD1 (6 bases). The germline V gene has CDR1 SGHVS and CDR2 FQNEAQ. The CDR3 covers 17 residues. The germline V and J ends were trimmed by 4 bases and 1 base, with 19 bases remaining between them. CDR3 bases: TGTGCCAGCAGCTCGCTCCTCGGACAGAGCACCCAAGAGACCCAGTACTTC. Translation gives CASSSLLGQSTQETQYF.

The sample holds a few counts of this clone. This chain connects TRBV6-4 to TRBJ2-7; 10 bases are shared with TRBD2. The length of the CDR3 is 14 residues. Germline CDR1 MRHNA, CDR2 SNTAGT. Trimming removed 6 bases from V and 3 bases from J; junction bases left unmatched: 5. The CDR3 sequence is CASSGTSDYYEQYF. Here the CDR3 DNA reads TGTGCCAGCAGCGGGACTAGCGACTACTACGAGCAGTACTTC.

This clone was detected a few times. CDR3 protein: CASSQVVSGELVDTQYF. The CDR3 DNA sequence: TGCGCCAGCAGCCAAGTTGTTAGCGGGGAGCTAGTAGATACGCAGTATTTT. This sequence joins TRBV4-1 and TRBJ2-3, with TRBD2 matching over 8 bases. CDR1 MGHRA and CDR2 YSYEKL come from the germline V gene. V trimming: 1 base; J trimming: 5 bases; junction bases outside the gene matches: 11. CDR3 length: 17 residues.

DNA of the CDR3: TGTGCCAGCAGCTCGAATGGGGGGCTTAATGAAAAACTGTTTTTT. Amino acid sequence: CASSSNGGLNEKLFF. This chain joins TRBV5-6 and TRBJ1-4, with D maybe TRBD1 (6 bases). Trimming left V 3 bases short and J 4 bases short, with 13 bases between. The germline V gene encodes CDR1 SGHDT and CDR2 YYEEEE. The CDR3 totals 15 residues.

This chain connects TRBV7-9 to TRBJ2-7; the D gene is possibly TRBD1 (5 bases). The length of the CDR3 is 14 residues. V was clipped by 5 bases and J by 3 bases, with 14 bases between them. The germline V gene has CDR1 SEHNR and CDR2 FQNEAQ (reference sequence). In DNA form, the CDR3 reads TGTGCCAGCAGCCACAGCCTCAGGGACTACGAGCAGTACTTC. As protein: CASSHSLRDYEQYF.

This clone occurred once. J is TRBJ1-3 and V is TRBV30, with a weak D call TRBD1 (5 bases). CDR3 length equals 14 residues. Trimming shortened V by 0 bases and J by 3 bases, and 9 bases separated the two germline ends. Germline-derived CDR1 and CDR2 are GTSNPN and SVGIG (reference sequence). Written as DNA, the CDR3 is TGTGCCTGGAGTGTACAAACAGGTGGAAACACCATATATTTT. It codes for CAWSVQTGGNTIYF.

The V and J genes are TRBV6-6 and TRBJ2-7; D gene uncertain. This CDR3 is 13 amino acids long. CDR1 and CDR2 (germline): MNHNY, SVGAGI (reference sequence). V was shortened by 5 bases and J by 2 bases, with 10 bases between the two germline ends. CDR3 sequence: CASSTWETYEQYF. CDR3 sequence (DNA): TGTGCCAGCAGTACGTGGGAAACCTACGAGCAGTACTTC.

The CDR3 DNA follows: TGTGCCAGCAGACTACGGACTAGCGGGATATCCTACGAGCAGTACTTC. The encoded protein is CASRLRTSGISYEQYF. The chain is built from TRBV2 and TRBJ2-5; 12 nucleotides match TRBD2. The last part of the DNA fits TRBJ2-7 better; the J call may be wrong. This CDR3 has 16 residues. Germline values: CDR1 SNHLY, CDR2 FYNNEI.

The chain is built from TRBV18 and TRBJ1-1; no clear D gene. The germline CDR1 and CDR2 sequences are KGHSH and LQKENI. The ends were cut back, 3 bases at V and 10 bases at J, with 15 bases in the middle. CDR3 size: 13 residues. The CDR3 nucleotides read TGTGCCAGCTCACCGTTGTTAATCTCCGGAGCTTTCTTT. Residues: CASSPLLISGAFF.

The rearrangement links TRBV7-2 to TRBJ2-2; D unresolved. Germline CDR1 is SGHTA and CDR2 is FQGNSA. The CDR3 totals 15 residues. The V and J ends lost 5 bases and 3 bases respectively, with 13 bases between them. The CDR3 region has the DNA TGTGCCAGCAGCCCGCCCGGAGCGTACACCGGGGAGCTGTTTTTT. Amino acids: CASSPPGAYTGELFF.

The J gene is TRBJ2-7, the V gene TRBV6-5; 9 bases map to TRBD1. CDR1 and CDR2 from the germline V gene are MNHEY and SVGAGI. J was trimmed by 5 bases and V by 2 bases; bases with no gene match: 1. The CDR3 runs 13 residues. CDR3 loop: CASSYRTGDEQYF. CDR3 bases: TGTGCCAGCAGTTACCGGACAGGGGACGAGCAGTACTTC.

This chain joins TRBV6-5 and TRBJ2-1, with TRBD2 matching over 11 bases. After removal of 5 bases from V and 15 bases from J, the junction contained 9 bases not matched to a gene. The CDR3 consists of 13 residues. Germline values: CDR1 MNHEY, CDR2 SVGAGI. In nucleotides, the CDR3 is TGTGCCAGCAGTCCCCTAGCGGGAGGACTTACGTTCTTC. Translating it yields CASSPLAGGLTFF.

The V and J genes are TRBV23-1 and TRBJ1-1; unclear D gene. TRBV23-1 is an ORF for which the function is uncertain. With 11 bases removed from V and 0 bases from J, the gap between germline ends came to 19 bases. The CDR3 loop spans 15 amino acids. Here the CDR3 reads CAGLNRRILNTEAFF. CDR3 coding DNA: TGCGCCGGCCTAAATAGGAGGATCTTGAACACTGAAGCTTTCTTT.

The chain has TRBV28 and TRBJ1-3; 9 positions agree with TRBD1. Germline CDR1 and CDR2: MDHEN and SYDVKM. The CDR3 is made up of 14 amino acids. Losses at the gene ends were 7 bases for V and 4 bases for J; bases not matched to a gene: 5. The CDR3 is CASTLTGGGNTIYF. DNA for the CDR3: TGTGCCAGCACTTTGACAGGGGGAGGAAACACCATATATTTT.

The CDR3 region has the DNA TGTGCCAGCAGTTTATCGGTCGGGTCTACGGGCGAGCAGTACTTC. This encodes CASSLSVGSTGEQYF. The gene calls are TRBV27 and TRBJ2-7; no firm D call. The V gene's germline CDR1 is MNHEY and CDR2 SMNVEV (reference sequence). The CDR3 spans 15 residues. Trimming shortened V by 0 bases and J by 6 bases, and 15 bases separated the two germline ends.

The chain has TRBV28 and TRBJ2-7; TRBD2 aligns across 11 bases. V was pared by 7 bases and J by 3 bases, with 11 bases of the junction left unmatched. CDR1 and CDR2 (germline): MDHEN, SYDVKM. This CDR3 spans 16 amino acids. The CDR3 protein is CASTTGTSGMNYEQYF. The CDR3 coding sequence is TGTGCCAGCACCACCGGGACTAGCGGAATGAACTACGAGCAGTACTTC.